One and the same sample provided the 17 T cell receptor beta chains below, sequenced in a study of low-dose radiotherapy and immunotherapy resistance in tumors. Regarding time point: before trial treatment. TRAV- and TRBV-specific primers primed first-strand cDNA, covering alpha and beta chains. A constant-region primer paired with the V-primer adapter amplified TCRs over 20 PCR cycles. TCRdb re-called the reads through MiXCR, storing one row per CDR3 protein. The data contain 54,000 or so distinct CDR3 sequences, under 30% of them singletons. The source material was PBMCs, sampled before treatment. These receptors came from a male donor with prostate cancer.

This clonotype was recorded many times. Written as DNA, the CDR3 is TGTGCCAGCAGTTACGGGCGGCCAGAGACCGGGGAGCTGTTTTTT. Encoded protein: CASSYGRPETGELFF. The chain is built from TRBV6-8 and TRBJ2-2; D ambiguous. Between the trimmed V and J ends, which lost 2 bases and 5 bases, there was a span of 12 bases. This CDR3 spans 15 amino acids. Germline loops: CDR1 MNHGY, CDR2 SAAAGT.

The J gene is TRBJ2-3, the V gene TRBV7-8, with D tentatively TRBD2 (6 bases). This CDR3 spans 11 amino acids. Germline CDR1 is SGHVS and CDR2 is FQNEAQ. Trimming stripped 8 bases from V and 5 bases from J, with 8 bases between. CDR3 amino acids: CASGRKDTQYF. DNA of the CDR3: TGTGCCAGCGGGAGGAAAGATACGCAGTATTTT.

This clonotype was seen many times. This sequence joins TRBV14 and TRBJ2-7; maybe TRBD2 (6 bases). The CDR3 sequence is 16 residues long. V lost 1 base to trimming and J lost 0 bases, with 13 bases between them. Per germline, CDR1 SGHDN and CDR2 FVKESK. The chain's CDR3 is CASSQGDFPSSYEQYF. Here the CDR3 DNA reads TGTGCCAGCAGCCAAGGGGACTTCCCGAGCTCCTACGAGCAGTACTTC.

This clonotype came up many times. V usage is TRBV14 and J usage is TRBJ1-2, with D hard to call. V lost 1 base and J 4 bases, leaving 13 bases between the germline ends. The CDR3 consists of 15 residues. Germline V CDR1 and CDR2: SGHDN, FVKESK. The CDR3 region has the DNA TGTGCCAGCAGCCAAGGGGGAGGTAAAACCTATGGCTACACCTTC. Its protein product is CASSQGGGKTYGYTF.

Points on this clonotype: One base separates it from a far larger clone, so it is likely a read error. V gene TRBV5-1 combines with J gene TRBJ2-1; D ambiguous. Trimming removed 3 bases from V and 10 bases from J, with 14 bases in between. The CDR3 spans 13 residues. Germline assignment: CDR1 SGHRS and CDR2 YFSETQ. CDR3 sequence: CASSSHGSYEQFF. CDR3 DNA sequence: TGCGCCAGCAGCTCACATGGATCCTACGAGCAGTTCTTC.

This clonotype was detected ten times or more. The chain joins TRBV20-1 to TRBJ2-3; D ambiguous. Between the trimmed V and J ends, which lost 0 bases and 4 bases, there was a span of 8 bases. In germline, CDR1 is DFQATT, CDR2 SNEGSKA (reference sequence). The CDR3 loop spans 13 amino acids. DNA of the CDR3: TGCAGTGCTAGAGATCTATACGCAGATACGCAGTATTTT. Translated, it gives CSARDLYADTQYF.

In its sample, this clonotype was seen many times. The chain joins TRBV5-1 to TRBJ2-7, with 9 bases matching TRBD1. CDR1 is SGHRS, CDR2 YFSETQ, per germline. The trim removed 0 bases at V and 6 bases at J, leaving 7 bases unmatched. The CDR3 extends over 15 amino acids. Here the CDR3 reads CASSLAPGQGSEQYF. The DNA of the CDR3 is TGCGCCAGCAGCTTGGCCCCGGGACAGGGCAGCGAGCAGTACTTC.

The chain has TRBV5-4 and TRBJ1-4; 9 bases map to TRBD1. Germline assignment: CDR1 SGHNT and CDR2 YYREEE (reference sequence). The junction had 10 bases not matched to a gene; V was cut back by 5 bases and J by 11 bases. This CDR3 has 14 amino acids. CDR3 in amino acids: CASSSGQGGHKLFF. The DNA of the CDR3 is TGTGCCAGCAGTTCGGGACAGGGAGGTCACAAACTGTTTTTT.

This clonotype appeared many times. The chain joins TRBV19 to TRBJ1-2; tentatively, D is TRBD1 (5 bases). CDR1 is LNHDA, CDR2 SQIVND, per germline (reference sequence). This CDR3 region has 13 residues. V was clipped by 11 bases and J by 8 bases, with 21 bases between them. This CDR3 reads CAVRGRNEEGYTF. The CDR3 DNA sequence: TGTGCCGTTAGGGGACGGAACGAAGAGGGCTACACCTTC.

In this sample, this clonotype turned up many times. This chain uses TRBV30 with TRBJ1-1, with 10 positions matching TRBD1. Per germline, CDR1 GTSNPN and CDR2 SVGIG (reference sequence). The CDR3 runs 13 residues. The V gene end was trimmed by 5 bases and the J gene end by 11 bases; junction bases not matched to a gene: 11. CDR3 sequence reads: CAWVTGTGVRAFF. In nucleotides, the CDR3 is TGTGCCTGGGTTACCGGGACAGGGGTACGGGCTTTCTTT.

This clonotype was counted ten times or more. DNA of the CDR3: TGCGCCAGCAGCCAGGGGGCAGCGGGCCGATATACGCAGTATTTT. This gives the protein CASSQGAAGRYTQYF. V gene TRBV4-1 combines with J gene TRBJ2-3; the D call may be TRBD1 or TRBD2 (6 bases each). V was shortened by 3 bases and J by 7 bases, with 17 bases between the two germline ends. The CDR3 covers 15 residues. Per germline, CDR1 MGHRA and CDR2 YSYEKL.

This clonotype showed up many times. This sequence joins TRBV6-2 or TRBV6-3 and TRBJ1-5; D gene ambiguous. The germline gives CDR1 MNHEY, CDR2 SVGEGT. The V end was cut by 6 bases, the J end by 0 bases, with 12 bases between. CDR3 length: 15 amino acids. The CDR3 DNA reads TGTGCCAGCAGGATGGTGGGAAATAGCAATCAGCCCCAGCATTTT. Protein sequence: CASRMVGNSNQPQHF.

V is TRBV20-1 and J is TRBJ2-7; D gene unclear. Deletions cut 1 base from V and 3 bases from J, with 10 bases between. The CDR3 has 13 amino acids. CDR1 is DFQATT, CDR2 SNEGSKA, per germline (reference sequence). CDR3 amino acids: CSARVSENYEQYF. CDR3 sequence (DNA): TGCAGTGCTAGAGTGTCAGAAAACTACGAGCAGTACTTC.

This clonotype was detected ten times or more. V is TRBV5-4 and J is TRBJ2-7; no clear D gene. Germline CDR1 reads SGHNT; CDR2 reads YYREEE (reference sequence). This CDR3 has 15 residues. V was pared by 1 base and J by 0 bases, with 11 bases between. This chain's CDR3 is CASSLRRVSSYEQYF. CDR3 nucleotide sequence: TGTGCCAGCAGCTTGCGAAGGGTCTCCTCCTACGAGCAGTACTTC.

This clonotype has a count of ten or more. V usage is TRBV5-1 and J usage is TRBJ2-7, with a tentative D call TRBD2 (5 bases). The CDR3 runs 13 residues. Germline V lookup: CDR1 SGHRS, CDR2 YFSETQ. Trimming took 4 bases from V and 7 from J, leaving 15 bases between them. The CDR3 DNA reads as TGCGCCAGCAGCGACCGGCTCCAGCGGGAGCAGTACTTC. Protein sequence: CASSDRLQREQYF.

On this clonotype: This is likely an artifact of a read error, given a far larger clone one base away. The V and J genes are TRBV7-4 and TRBJ2-7; a weak D match, TRBD2 (6 bases). The V gene's germline CDR1 is SGHVT and CDR2 SQSDAQ. The CDR3 consists of 15 residues. V was cut by 6 bases and J by 3 bases, with 18 bases left in between. The CDR3 is CASSLPGRESYEQYF. The CDR3 coding sequence is TGTGCCAGCAGTTTACCCGGGAGAGAAAGCTACGAGCAGTACTTC.

At least ten counts were recorded for this clonotype. The genes are TRBV2 and TRBJ2-2; D perhaps matches TRBD1 (7 bases). Germline V CDR1 and CDR2: SNHLY, FYNNEI. V lost 6 bases to trimming and J lost 2 bases, with 13 bases between them. The CDR3 spans 15 residues. In DNA, the CDR3 is TGTGCCAGCAGGGCGGGACAGCGTAACACCGGGGAGCTGTTTTTT. Translated: CASRAGQRNTGELFF.